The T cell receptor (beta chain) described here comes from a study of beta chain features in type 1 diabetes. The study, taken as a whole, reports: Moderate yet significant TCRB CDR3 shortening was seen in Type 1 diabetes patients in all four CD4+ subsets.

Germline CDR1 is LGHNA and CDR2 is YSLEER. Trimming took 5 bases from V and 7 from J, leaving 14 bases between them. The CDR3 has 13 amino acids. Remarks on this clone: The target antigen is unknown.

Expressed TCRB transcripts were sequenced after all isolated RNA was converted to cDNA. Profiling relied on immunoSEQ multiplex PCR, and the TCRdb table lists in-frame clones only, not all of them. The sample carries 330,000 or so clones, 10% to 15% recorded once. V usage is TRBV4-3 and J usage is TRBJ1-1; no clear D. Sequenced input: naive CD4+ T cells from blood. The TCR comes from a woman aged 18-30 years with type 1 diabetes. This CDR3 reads CASSAYSGIEAFF. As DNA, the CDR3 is TGCGCCAGCAGCGCCTACAGCGGGATTGAAGCTTTCTTT.